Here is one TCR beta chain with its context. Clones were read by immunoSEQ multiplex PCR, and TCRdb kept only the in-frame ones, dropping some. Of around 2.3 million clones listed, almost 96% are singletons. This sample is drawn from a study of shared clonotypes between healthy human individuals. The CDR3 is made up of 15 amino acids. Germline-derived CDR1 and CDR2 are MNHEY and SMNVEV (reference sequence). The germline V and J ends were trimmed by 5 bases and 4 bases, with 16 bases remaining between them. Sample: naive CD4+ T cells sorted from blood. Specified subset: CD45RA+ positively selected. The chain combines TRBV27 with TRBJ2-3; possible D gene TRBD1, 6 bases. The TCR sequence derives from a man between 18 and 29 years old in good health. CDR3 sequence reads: CASSITPTGPDTQYF. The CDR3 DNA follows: TGTGCCAGCAGTATTACCCCTACAGGGCCAGATACGCAGTATTTT.